The 3 T cell receptor beta chains presented below share a single source sample, sequenced in a study of CXCR3-negative and CXCR3-positive naive CD8 T cells. Overall study findings and caveats: More hydrophobic TRB CDR3s were found in CXCR3-positive naive cells than in CXCR3-negative naive cells.

Their antigen targets remain unknown. The authors made the TRB cDNA libraries by 5' RACE using UMI labels. TCRdb reanalyzed the 5' RACE reads, giving one entry per CDR3 protein sequence and no DNA. The sample features some 85,000 distinct CDR3 sequences, with 0.5% to 0.55% in its top ten. Sequencing was carried out using naive CXCR3+ CD8+ T cells from blood. Subset reported: CD45RO-CCR7+CD27+CD95- naive CD8+ T cells expressing CXCR3 (TNR3+). The receptors derive from a human donor in good health. Some clones in this sample may be carry-over from other donors' samples.

V gene TRBV12-3 or TRBV12-4 combines with J gene TRBJ1-1. The CDR3 is made up of 13 amino acids. The CDR3 loop reads CASSLQVNTEAFF.

The rearrangement links TRBV28 to TRBJ2-5; TCRdb designates TRBD1, a call that cannot be tested without DNA. The CDR3 totals 15 residues. CDR1 and CDR2 (germline): MDHEN, SYDVKM. This chain's CDR3 is CASSPTGGGGETQYF.

This sequence joins TRBV7-8 and TRBJ2-1; TCRdb indicates TRBD2, and absent DNA this call remains unverified. There are 16 residues in the CDR3. Germline V gene data show CDR1 as SGHVS and CDR2 as FQNEAQ. CDR3 residues: CASSPFGGATYNEQFF.